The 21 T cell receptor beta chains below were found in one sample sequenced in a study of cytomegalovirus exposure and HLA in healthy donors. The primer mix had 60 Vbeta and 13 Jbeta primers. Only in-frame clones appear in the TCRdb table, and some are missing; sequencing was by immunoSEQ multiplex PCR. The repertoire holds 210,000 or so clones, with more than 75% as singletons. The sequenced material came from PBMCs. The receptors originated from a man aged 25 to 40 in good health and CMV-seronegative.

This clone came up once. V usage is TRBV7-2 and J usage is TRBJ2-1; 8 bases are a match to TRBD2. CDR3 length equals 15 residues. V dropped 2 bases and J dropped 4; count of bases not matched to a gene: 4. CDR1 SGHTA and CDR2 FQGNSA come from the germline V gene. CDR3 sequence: CASSLQRGFYNEQFF. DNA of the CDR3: TGTGCCAGCAGCTTACAGCGGGGGTTTTACAATGAGCAGTTCTTC.

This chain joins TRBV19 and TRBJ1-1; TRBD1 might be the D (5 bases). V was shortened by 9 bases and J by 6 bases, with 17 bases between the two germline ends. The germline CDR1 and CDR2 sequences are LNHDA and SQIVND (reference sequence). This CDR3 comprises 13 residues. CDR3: CASHFSDSPEAFF. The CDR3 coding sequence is TGTGCCAGCCACTTTTCCGACAGCCCTGAAGCTTTCTTT.

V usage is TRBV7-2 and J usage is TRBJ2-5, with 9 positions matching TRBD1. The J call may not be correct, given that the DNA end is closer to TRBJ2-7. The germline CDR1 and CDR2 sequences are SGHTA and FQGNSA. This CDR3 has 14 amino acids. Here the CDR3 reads CASSLLDRGGEQYF. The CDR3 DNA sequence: TGTGCCAGCAGCTTATTGGACAGGGGAGGCGAGCAGTACTTC.

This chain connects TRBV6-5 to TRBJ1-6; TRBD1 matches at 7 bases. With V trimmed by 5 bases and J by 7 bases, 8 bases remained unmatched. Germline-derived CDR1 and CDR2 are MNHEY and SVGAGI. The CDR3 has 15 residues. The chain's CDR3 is CASSPLRGQNSPLHF. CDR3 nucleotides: TGTGCCAGCAGTCCCCTGAGGGGGCAGAATTCACCCCTCCACTTT.

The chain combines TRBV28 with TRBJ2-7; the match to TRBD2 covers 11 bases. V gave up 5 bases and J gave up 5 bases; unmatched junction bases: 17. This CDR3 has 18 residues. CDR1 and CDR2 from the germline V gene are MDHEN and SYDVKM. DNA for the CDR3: TGTGCCAGCAGTCCCCCTCACCCTAGCGGGAGGTCGGGGGACGAGCAGTACTTC. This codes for CASSPPHPSGRSGDEQYF. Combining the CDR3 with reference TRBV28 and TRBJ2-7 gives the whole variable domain DVKVTQSSRYLVKRTGEKVFLECVQDMDHENMFWYRQDPGLGLRLIYFSYDVKMKEKGDIPEGYSVSREKKERFSLILESASTNQTSMYLCASSPPHPSGRSGDEQYFGPGTRLTVT.

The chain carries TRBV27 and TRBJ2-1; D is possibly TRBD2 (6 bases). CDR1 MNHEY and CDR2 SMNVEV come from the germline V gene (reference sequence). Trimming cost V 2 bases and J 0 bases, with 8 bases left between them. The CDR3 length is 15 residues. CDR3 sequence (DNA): TGTGCCAGCAGTTTAGCGGGGAGCTCCTACAATGAGCAGTTCTTC. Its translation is CASSLAGSSYNEQFF.

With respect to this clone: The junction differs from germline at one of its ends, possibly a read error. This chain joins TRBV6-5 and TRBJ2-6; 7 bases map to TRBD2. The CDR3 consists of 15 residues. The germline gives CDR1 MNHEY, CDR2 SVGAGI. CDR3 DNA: TGTGCCAGCAGTCTGGGATTGGGAGGGGCCAACGGCCTGACTTTC. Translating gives CASSLGLGGANGLTF.

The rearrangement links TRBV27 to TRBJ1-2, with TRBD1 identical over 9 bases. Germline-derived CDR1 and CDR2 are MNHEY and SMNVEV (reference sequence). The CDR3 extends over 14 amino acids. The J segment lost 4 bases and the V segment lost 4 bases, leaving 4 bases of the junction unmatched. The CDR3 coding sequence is TGTGCCAGCAGTTGGACAGGGGCAGGCTATGGCTACACCTTC. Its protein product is CASSWTGAGYGYTF.

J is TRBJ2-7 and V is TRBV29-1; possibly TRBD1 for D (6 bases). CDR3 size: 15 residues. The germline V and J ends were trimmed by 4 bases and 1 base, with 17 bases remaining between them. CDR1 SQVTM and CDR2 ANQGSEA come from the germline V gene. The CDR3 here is CSVASGQGTSYEQYF. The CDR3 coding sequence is TGCAGCGTTGCGTCGGGGCAGGGGACATCCTACGAGCAGTACTTC.

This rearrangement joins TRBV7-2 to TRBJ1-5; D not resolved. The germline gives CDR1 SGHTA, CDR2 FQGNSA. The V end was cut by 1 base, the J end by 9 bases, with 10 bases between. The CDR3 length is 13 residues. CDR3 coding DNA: TGTGCCAGCAGCTTAGGTTGGGGAGGGCCCCAGCATTTT. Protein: CASSLGWGGPQHF.

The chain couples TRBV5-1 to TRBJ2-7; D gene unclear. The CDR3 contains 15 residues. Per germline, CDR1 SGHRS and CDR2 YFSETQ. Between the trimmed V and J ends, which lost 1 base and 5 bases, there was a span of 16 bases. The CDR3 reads CASSLSAAFMNEQYF. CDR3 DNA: TGCGCCAGCAGCTTGAGCGCTGCTTTCATGAACGAGCAGTACTTC.

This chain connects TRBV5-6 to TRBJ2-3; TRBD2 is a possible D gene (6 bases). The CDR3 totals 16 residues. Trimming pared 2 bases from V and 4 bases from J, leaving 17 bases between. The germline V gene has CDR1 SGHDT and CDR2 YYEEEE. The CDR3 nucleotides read TGTGCCAGCAGCTTCGGAGGGTCTCGAAGCGCAGATACGCAGTATTTT. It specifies CASSFGGSRSADTQYF.

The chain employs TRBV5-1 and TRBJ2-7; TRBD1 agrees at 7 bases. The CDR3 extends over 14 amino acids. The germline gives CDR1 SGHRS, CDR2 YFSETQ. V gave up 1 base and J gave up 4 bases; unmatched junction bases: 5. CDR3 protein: CASSLSTGSYEQYF. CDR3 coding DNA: TGCGCCAGCAGCTTGTCGACAGGGTCATACGAGCAGTACTTC. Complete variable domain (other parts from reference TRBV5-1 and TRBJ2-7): KAGVTQTPRYLIKTRGQQVTLSCSPISGHRSVSWYQQTPGQGLQFLFEYFSETQRNKGNFPGRFSGRQFSNSRSEMNVSTLELGDSALYLCASSLSTGSYEQYFGPGTRLTVT.

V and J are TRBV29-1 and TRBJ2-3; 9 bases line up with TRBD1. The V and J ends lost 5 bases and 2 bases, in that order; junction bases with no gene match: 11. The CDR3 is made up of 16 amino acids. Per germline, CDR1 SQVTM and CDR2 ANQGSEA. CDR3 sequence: CSVPTVQGANTDTQYF. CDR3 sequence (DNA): TGCAGCGTTCCCACCGTACAGGGGGCCAACACAGATACGCAGTATTTT.

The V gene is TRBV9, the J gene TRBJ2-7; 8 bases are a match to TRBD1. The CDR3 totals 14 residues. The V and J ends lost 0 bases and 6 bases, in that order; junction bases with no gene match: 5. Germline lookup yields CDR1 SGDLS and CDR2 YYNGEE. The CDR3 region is CASSVGRTGFEQYF. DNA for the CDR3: TGTGCCAGCAGCGTAGGGCGGACAGGGTTCGAGCAGTACTTC.

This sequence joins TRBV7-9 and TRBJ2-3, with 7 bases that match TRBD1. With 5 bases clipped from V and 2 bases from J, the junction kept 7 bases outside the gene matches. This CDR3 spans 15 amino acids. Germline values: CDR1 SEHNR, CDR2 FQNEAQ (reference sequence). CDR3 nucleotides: TGTGCCAGCAGCCAAATACAGGGGCCCACAGATACGCAGTATTTT. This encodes CASSQIQGPTDTQYF. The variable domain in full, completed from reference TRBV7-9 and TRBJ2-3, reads DTGVSQNPRHKITKRGQNVTFRCDPISEHNRLYWYRQTLGQGPEFLTYFQNEAQLEKSRLLSDRFSAERPKGSFSTLEIQRTEQGDSAMYLCASSQIQGPTDTQYFGPGTRLTVL.

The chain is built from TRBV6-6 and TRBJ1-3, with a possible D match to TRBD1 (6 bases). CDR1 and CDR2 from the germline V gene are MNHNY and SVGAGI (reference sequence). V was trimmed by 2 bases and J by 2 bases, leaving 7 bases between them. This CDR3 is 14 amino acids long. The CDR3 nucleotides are TGTGCCAGCAGTTACCGGGACACTGGAAACACCATATATTTT. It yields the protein CASSYRDTGNTIYF.

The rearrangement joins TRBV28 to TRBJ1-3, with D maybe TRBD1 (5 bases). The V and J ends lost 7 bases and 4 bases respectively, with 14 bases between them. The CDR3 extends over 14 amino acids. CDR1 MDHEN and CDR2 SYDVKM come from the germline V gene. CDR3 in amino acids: CASIKGLSGNTIYF. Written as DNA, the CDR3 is TGTGCCAGCATAAAGGGGCTCTCCGGAAACACCATATATTTT.

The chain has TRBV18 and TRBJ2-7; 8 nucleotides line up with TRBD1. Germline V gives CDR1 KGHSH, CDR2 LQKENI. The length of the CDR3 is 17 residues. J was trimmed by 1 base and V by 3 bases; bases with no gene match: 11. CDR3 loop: CASSPYTGTGLSYEQYF. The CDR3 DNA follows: TGTGCCAGCTCACCTTATACCGGGACAGGCCTTTCCTACGAGCAGTACTTC.

CDR3 sequence: CAWSVLGGSQPQHF. In DNA, the CDR3 is TGTGCCTGGAGTGTACTGGGGGGTAGTCAGCCCCAGCATTTT. This rearrangement joins TRBV30 to TRBJ1-5; D possibly corresponds to TRBD1 (5 bases). CDR1 is GTSNPN and CDR2 is SVGIG in the germline V gene (reference sequence). Trimming left V 0 bases short and J 6 bases short, with 12 bases between. CDR3 length equals 14 residues.

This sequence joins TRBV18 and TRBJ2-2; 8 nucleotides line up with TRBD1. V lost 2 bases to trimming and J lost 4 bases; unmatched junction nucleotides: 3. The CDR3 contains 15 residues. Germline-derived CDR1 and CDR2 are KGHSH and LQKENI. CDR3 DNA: TGTGCCAGCTCACCAATTGACAGGGGCACCGGGGAGCTGTTTTTT. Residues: CASSPIDRGTGELFF.